The present T cell receptor (beta chain) was sequenced within a study of T cell responses to AZD1222 COVID-19 vaccine (dated by TCRdb to about 2021). Study-level background: AZD1222 recipients given second doses at about 4 weeks or at about 12 weeks were pooled, since spike-specific TCR depth and breadth were not found to differ between the two schedules. A total of 233 trial participants underwent TCR sequencing, of whom nearly 210 received two doses of AZD1222 and about 25 received two doses of the MenACWY control vaccine. Trial participants were enrolled by age into 18-55, 56-69 and 70-plus year subgroups, with around 150, 28 and 57 TCR-sequenced participants respectively. The paper's findings and limits, for the study overall: Participants were mostly white British and included more females than males, and it was suggested by the authors that clonal diversity may have been underestimated. CD4 TCRs associated with the vaccine covered the entire spike protein, and the dominant responses were in regions 160-218 and 743-854. Reportedly, close to half of the unique spike-specific TCRs recognized epitopes lying outside the regions that are mutated in the B.1.351 and B.1.1.7 variants. In the small 56-69-year group, the increase in depth fell short of significance, most likely because of low power. Only a handful of AZD1222 recipients were SARS-CoV-2 seropositive at baseline, limiting conclusions about previously exposed vaccinees. After two AZD1222 doses, both the breadth and the depth of spike-specific TCRs were significantly higher than at day 0 and than in MenACWY recipients. No day 14 peak-response samples were available, so repertoires were characterized only after the peak T cell response.

The CDR3 regions of human TCRbeta chains were analyzed by immunosequencing. Processing in the source paper ran as follows. Repertoire TCRs were matched against a reference library of SARS-CoV-2-specific TCRs generated with the MIRA antigen-specificity platform. Breadth was defined as the fraction of unique TCRs that were SARS-CoV-2-associated. Depth was defined as the fraction of total T cells that were SARS-CoV-2-associated. Using the MIRA data, every spike-specific TCR was mapped to the spike region that the TCR reacted to and assigned to either a CD4 or a CD8 class. Log10-transformed breadth and depth values were compared by one-way ANOVA with Sidak's multiple comparisons tests. TCRdb limited this immuneACCESS table to in-frame rearrangements with V and J called. A share of clones is missing; checked studies link under half to unresolved V genes, and the rest is unexplained. That table is the source of V, J and clone size, and D and trimming were worked out from the DNA. The sample data list 140,000 to 150,000 clones, and 92% of these were observed just once. The top ten constitute over 1.5% of the sample.

CDR1 and CDR2, looked up from the germline V gene, are SGHRS and YFSETQ. The trim is 4 bases for V and 2 bases for J, with a gap of 20 bases between the germline ends. From the cysteine through the phenylalanine, the CDR3 covers 17 amino acids. The only DNA kept is the CDR3, 51 bases in frame from the first base. According to the study, the label for this sample's time point signals: baseline before first vaccination. Vaccinee samples were obtained from the UK trials COV001 and COV002, which included a single-blind randomized controlled phase 2/3 trial of AZD1222 (ChAdOx1 nCoV-19) in healthy adults. For TCRbeta chain sequencing, PBMC samples were collected from trial participants at day 0 and at day 28 after the second dose. Concerning this clone: Its antigen is not yet known. Within one base of it there is no much larger clone, and no base qualities were kept.

The receptor was derived from an adult in good health. Recombination linked TRBV5-1 to TRBJ2-3; no confident D gene assignment can be made. The sample was peripheral blood, taken on day 0 of AZD1222 vaccination. For the CDR3, the sequence is CASSPFGGHGYTDTQYF. The sequenced DNA is TGCGCCAGCAGCCCCTTTGGTGGGCACGGATACACAGATACGCAGTATTTT.